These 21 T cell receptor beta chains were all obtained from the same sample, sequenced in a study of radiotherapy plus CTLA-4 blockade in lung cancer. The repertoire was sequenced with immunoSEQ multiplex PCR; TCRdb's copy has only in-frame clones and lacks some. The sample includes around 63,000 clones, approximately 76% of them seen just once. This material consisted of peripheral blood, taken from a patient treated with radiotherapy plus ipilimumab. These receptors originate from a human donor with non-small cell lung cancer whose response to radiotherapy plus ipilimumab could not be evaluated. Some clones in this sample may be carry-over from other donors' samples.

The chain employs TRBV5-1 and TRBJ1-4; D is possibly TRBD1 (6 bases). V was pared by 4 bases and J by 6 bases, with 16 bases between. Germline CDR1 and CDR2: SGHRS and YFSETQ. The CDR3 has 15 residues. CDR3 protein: CASSVTGQPHEKLFF. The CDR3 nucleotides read TGCGCCAGCAGCGTGACAGGACAACCCCATGAAAAACTGTTTTTT.

For the CDR3, the DNA is TGTGCCAGCAGTGAGACGCGGGGGGGGTGGGAGACCCAGTACTTC. Its protein product is CASSETRGGWETQYF. This chain connects TRBV2 to TRBJ2-5, with 9 bases aligning to TRBD2. CDR1 and CDR2 from the germline V gene are SNHLY and FYNNEI. The CDR3 has 15 residues. V shed 3 bases and J 5 bases; nucleotides not matched to a gene: 7.

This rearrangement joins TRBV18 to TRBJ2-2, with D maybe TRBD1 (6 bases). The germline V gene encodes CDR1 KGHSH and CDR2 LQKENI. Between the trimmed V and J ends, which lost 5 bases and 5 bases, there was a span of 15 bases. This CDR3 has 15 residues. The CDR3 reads CASSSRNTGTGELFF. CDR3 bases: TGTGCCAGCTCATCGCGGAATACAGGGACCGGGGAGCTGTTTTTT.

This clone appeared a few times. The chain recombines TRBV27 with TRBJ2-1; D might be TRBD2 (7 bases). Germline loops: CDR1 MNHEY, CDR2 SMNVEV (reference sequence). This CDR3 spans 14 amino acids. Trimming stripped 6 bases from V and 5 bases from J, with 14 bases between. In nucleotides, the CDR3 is TGTGCCAGCAGGAGGGGGGGGGTCAACAATGAGCAGTTCTTC. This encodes CASRRGGVNNEQFF.

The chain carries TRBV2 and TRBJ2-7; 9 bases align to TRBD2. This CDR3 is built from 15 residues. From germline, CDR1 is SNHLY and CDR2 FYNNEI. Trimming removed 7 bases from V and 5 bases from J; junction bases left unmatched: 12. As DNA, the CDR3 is TGTGCCAGCAAGGGTAGCGGGGGCCCTGGGGACGAGCAGTACTTC. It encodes CASKGSGGPGDEQYF.

CDR3 loop: CASRRTTFYGYTF. The CDR3, as DNA: TGTGCCAGTAGAAGGACAACTTTCTATGGCTACACCTTC. The V call is TRBV19, the J call TRBJ1-2, with a tentative D call TRBD1 (5 bases). There are 13 residues in the CDR3. Looked up from germline, CDR1 is LNHDA and CDR2 is SQIVND (reference sequence). With 6 bases removed from V and 4 bases from J, the gap between germline ends came to 12 bases.

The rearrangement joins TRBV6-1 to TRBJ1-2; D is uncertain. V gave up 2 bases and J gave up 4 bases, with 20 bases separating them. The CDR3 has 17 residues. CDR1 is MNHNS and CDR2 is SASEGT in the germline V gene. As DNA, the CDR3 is TGTGCCAGCAGTGAATCAGGAACAAAGCCCCTATTCTATGGCTACACCTTC. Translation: CASSESGTKPLFYGYTF.

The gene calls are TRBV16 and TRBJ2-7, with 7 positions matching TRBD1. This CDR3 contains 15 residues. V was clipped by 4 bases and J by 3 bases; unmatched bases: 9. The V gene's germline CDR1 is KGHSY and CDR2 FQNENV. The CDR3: CASSPQQGLRYEQYF. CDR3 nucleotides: TGTGCCAGCAGCCCACAACAGGGGCTCCGCTACGAGCAGTACTTC.

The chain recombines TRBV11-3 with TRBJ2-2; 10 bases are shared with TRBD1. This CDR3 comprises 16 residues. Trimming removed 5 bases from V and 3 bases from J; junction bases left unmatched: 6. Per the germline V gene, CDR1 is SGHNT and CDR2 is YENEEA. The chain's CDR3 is CASSPAGQGYTGELFF. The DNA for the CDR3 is TGTGCCAGCAGCCCAGCGGGACAGGGGTACACCGGGGAGCTGTTTTTT.

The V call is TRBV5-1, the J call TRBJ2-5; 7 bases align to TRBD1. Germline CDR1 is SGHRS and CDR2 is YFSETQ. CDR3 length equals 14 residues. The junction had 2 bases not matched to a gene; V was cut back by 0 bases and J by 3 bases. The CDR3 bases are TGCGCCAGCAGCTTGGGAGGGACAGAAGAGACCCAGTACTTC. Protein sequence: CASSLGGTEETQYF.

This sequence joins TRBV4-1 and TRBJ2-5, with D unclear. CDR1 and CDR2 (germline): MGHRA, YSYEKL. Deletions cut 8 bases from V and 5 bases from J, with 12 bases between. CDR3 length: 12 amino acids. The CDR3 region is CASPRLWETQYF. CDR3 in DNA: TGCGCCAGCCCGAGACTGTGGGAGACCCAGTACTTC.

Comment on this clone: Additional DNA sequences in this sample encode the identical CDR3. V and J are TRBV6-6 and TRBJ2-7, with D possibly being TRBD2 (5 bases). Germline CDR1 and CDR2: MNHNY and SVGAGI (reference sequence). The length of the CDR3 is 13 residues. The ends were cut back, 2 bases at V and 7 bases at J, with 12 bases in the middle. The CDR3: CASSYRIPGEQYF. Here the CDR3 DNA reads TGTGCCAGCAGTTACCGGATTCCGGGGGAGCAGTACTTC.

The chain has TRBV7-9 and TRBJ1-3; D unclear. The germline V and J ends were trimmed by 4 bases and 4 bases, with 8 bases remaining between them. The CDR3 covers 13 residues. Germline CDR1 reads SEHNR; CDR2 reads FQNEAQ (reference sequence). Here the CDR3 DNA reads TGTGCCAGCAGCTCGATCCAGGGAAACACCATATATTTT. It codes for CASSSIQGNTIYF.

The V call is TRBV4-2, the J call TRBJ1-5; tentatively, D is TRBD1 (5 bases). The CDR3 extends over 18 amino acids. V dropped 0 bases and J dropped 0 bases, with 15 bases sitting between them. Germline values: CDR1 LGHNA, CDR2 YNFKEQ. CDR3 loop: CASSQDPAGHPSNQPQHF. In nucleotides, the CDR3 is TGTGCCAGCAGCCAAGATCCCGCCGGACACCCTAGCAATCAGCCCCAGCATTTT.

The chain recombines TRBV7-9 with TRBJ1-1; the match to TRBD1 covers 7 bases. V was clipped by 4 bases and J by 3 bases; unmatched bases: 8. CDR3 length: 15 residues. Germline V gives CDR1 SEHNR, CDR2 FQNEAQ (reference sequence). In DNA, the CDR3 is TGTGCCAGCAGCTCTGAGGGGGCGGGACACACTGAAGCTTTCTTT. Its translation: CASSSEGAGHTEAFF.

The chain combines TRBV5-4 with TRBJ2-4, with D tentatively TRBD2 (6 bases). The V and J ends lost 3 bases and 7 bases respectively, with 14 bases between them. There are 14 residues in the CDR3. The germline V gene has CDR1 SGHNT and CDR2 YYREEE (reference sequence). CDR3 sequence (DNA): TGTGCCAGCAGCTCCCCTGGGGAGGAGAACATTCAGTACTTC. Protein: CASSSPGEENIQYF.

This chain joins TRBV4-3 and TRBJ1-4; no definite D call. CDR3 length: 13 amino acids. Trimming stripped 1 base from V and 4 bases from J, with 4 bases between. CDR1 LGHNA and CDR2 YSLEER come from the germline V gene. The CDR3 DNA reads TGCGCCAGCAGCCAAGGAGTTAATGAAAAACTGTTTTTT. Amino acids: CASSQGVNEKLFF.

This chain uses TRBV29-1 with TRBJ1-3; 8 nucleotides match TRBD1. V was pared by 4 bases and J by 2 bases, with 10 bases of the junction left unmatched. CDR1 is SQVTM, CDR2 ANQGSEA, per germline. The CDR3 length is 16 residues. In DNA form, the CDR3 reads TGCAGCGTTGGATTCGGACAGGACAGGGCTGGAAACACCATATATTTT. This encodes CSVGFGQDRAGNTIYF.

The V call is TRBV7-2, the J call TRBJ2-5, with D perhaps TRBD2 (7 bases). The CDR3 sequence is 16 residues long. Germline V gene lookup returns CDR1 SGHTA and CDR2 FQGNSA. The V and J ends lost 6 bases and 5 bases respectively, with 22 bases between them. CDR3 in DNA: TGTGCCAGCAGTTACACGGCGGGGGCTGGTCGGGAGACCCAGTACTTC. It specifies CASSYTAGAGRETQYF. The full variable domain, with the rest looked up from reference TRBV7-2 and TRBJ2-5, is GAGVSQSPSNKVTEKGKDVELRCDPISGHTALYWYRQSLGQGLEFLIYFQGNSAPDKSGLPSDRFSAERTGGSVSTLTIQRTQQEDSAVYLCASSYTAGAGRETQYFGPGTRLLVL.

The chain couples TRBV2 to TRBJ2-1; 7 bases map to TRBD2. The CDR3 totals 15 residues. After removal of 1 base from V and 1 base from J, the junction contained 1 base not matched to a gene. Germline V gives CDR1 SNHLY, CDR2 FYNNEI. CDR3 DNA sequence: TGTGCCAGCAGTGAAGGGGGGGGGTCCTACAATGAGCAGTTCTTC. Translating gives CASSEGGGSYNEQFF.

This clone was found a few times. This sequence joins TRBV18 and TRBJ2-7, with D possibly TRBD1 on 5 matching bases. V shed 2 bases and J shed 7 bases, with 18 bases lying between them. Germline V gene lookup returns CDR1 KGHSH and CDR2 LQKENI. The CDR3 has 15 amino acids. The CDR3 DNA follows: TGTGCCAGCTCACCAAGGCAAGGGGCAGGATTGGAGCAGTACTTC. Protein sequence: CASSPRQGAGLEQYF.